The present T cell receptor beta chain was sequenced within a study of post-analysis software for immune sequencing data. Study context: The disease courses covered relapsing-remitting, secondary progressive and progressive-relapsing multiple sclerosis.

General study findings and limits: Among multiple sclerosis patients, normalized Chao1 diversity was significantly below that of controls. Strong same-batch co-clustering of samples appeared with F measure clustering. Compared with controls, patients had more of about five TRBV segments, including TRBV5-6, TRBV5-1 and TRBV20-1.

The CDR3 totals 15 residues. From germline, CDR1 is DFQATT and CDR2 SNEGSKA (reference sequence). The J segment lost 2 bases and the V segment lost 3 bases, leaving 7 bases of the junction unmatched. Only a few counts were recorded for this clonotype. The target antigen is unknown. Sequencing libraries made from TCR beta cDNA carried unique molecular identifiers. The yield from roughly 1 to 10 million T cells was 500,000 or so cDNA molecules in total. TCRdb processed the PCR reads anew with MiXCR; each CDR3 protein has one entry. The table records more than 450,000 distinct CDR3 sequences, roughly 34% of them present only once.

This chain uses TRBV20-1 with TRBJ2-3; 8 nucleotides agree with TRBD2. This TCR derives from a girl aged 2-17 years with multiple sclerosis. Sequenced sample: blood. CDR3 sequence: CSASHTSGPTDTQYF. Here the CDR3 DNA reads TGCAGTGCTAGTCATACTAGCGGACCCACAGATACGCAGTATTTT.